This entry lists 14 T cell receptor beta chains sequenced from one sample in a study of cytomegalovirus exposure and HLA in healthy donors. With 60 Vbeta and 13 Jbeta primers, the PCR was carried out. The method was immunoSEQ multiplex PCR; TCRdb's version includes in-frame clones alone and lacks a portion of them. The table records some 250,000 clones, about 81% of them present only once. Sequenced input: PBMCs. Every receptor here comes from a woman aged 40 to 50 in good health and CMV-seropositive.

This sequence joins TRBV7-2 and TRBJ2-7; TRBD1 matches 9 bases. CDR1 is SGHTA and CDR2 is FQGNSA in the germline V gene. This CDR3 region has 13 residues. The V and J ends lost 4 bases and 4 bases, in that order; junction bases with no gene match: 2. The DNA for the CDR3 is TGTGCCAGCAGCTCTGACAGGGGGTACGAGCAGTACTTC. This translates into CASSSDRGYEQYF.

The gene calls are TRBV19 and TRBJ1-3; D not certain. The length of the CDR3 is 15 residues. From germline, CDR1 is LNHDA and CDR2 SQIVND (reference sequence). With 2 bases removed from V and 2 bases from J, the gap between germline ends came to 10 bases. CDR3 in amino acids: CASSISGDPGNTIYF. CDR3 nucleotide sequence: TGTGCCAGTAGTATATCCGGGGATCCTGGAAACACCATATATTTT.

The CDR3 nucleotides read TGTGCCAGCAGGGGGAGTGCGGGACTCCCCTACAATGAGCAGTTCTTC. Protein: CASRGSAGLPYNEQFF. V and J are TRBV21-1 and TRBJ2-1; the DNA was not compared with TRBD2, the D call given in the table. TRBV21-1 is classified as a pseudogene. The CDR3 spans 16 residues.

V gene TRBV15 combines with J gene TRBJ2-7; 8 bases agree with TRBD2. V was clipped by 8 bases and J by 2 bases; unmatched bases: 8. The germline gives CDR1 LNHNV, CDR2 YYDKDF (reference sequence). The CDR3 covers 14 residues. CDR3 DNA sequence: TGTGCCACCGGAACGGGAGGGCCGACCTACGAGCAGTACTTC. Protein product: CATGTGGPTYEQYF.

The gene calls are TRBV5-1 and TRBJ2-7, with D possibly TRBD2 on 5 matching bases. Germline V gene sequence: CDR1 SGHRS, CDR2 YFSETQ. CDR3 length equals 12 residues. The V gene lost 6 bases and the J gene lost 2 bases, with 9 bases spanning the gap. CDR3 DNA: TGCGCCAGCACCGACGGGACCTACGAGCAGTACTTC. This gives the protein CASTDGTYEQYF.

This rearrangement joins TRBV7-6 to TRBJ1-1, with D possibly matching TRBD1 (5 bases). Germline loops: CDR1 SGHVS, CDR2 FNYEAQ. The length of the CDR3 is 14 residues. V lost 2 bases and J 3 bases, leaving 10 bases between the germline ends. CDR3 region: CASSLSGEDTEAFF. CDR3 in DNA: TGTGCCAGCAGCTTATCGGGGGAGGACACTGAAGCTTTCTTT. The variable domain in full, with the rest retrieved from reference TRBV7-6 and TRBJ1-1, is GAGVSQSPRYKVTKRGQDVALRCDPISGHVSLYWYRQALGQGPEFLTYFNYEAQQDKSGLPNDRFSAERPEGSISTLTIQRTEQRDSAMYRCASSLSGEDTEAFFGQGTRLTVV.

The chain recombines TRBV6-1 with TRBJ1-3; D call uncertain. The CDR3 covers 12 residues. Per the germline V gene, CDR1 is MNHNS and CDR2 is SASEGT. V lost 6 bases and J 9 bases, leaving 12 bases between the germline ends. The CDR3 loop is CASRLERTTIYF. The CDR3 region has the DNA TGTGCCAGCAGGCTAGAGCGTACCACCATATATTTT.

The chain combines TRBV5-1 with TRBJ2-2, with D perhaps matching TRBD1 (5 bases). The CDR3 sequence is 16 residues long. Germline CDR1 and CDR2: SGHRS and YFSETQ. Trimming cost V 0 bases and J 4 bases, with 13 bases left between them. DNA of the CDR3: TGCGCCAGCAGCTTGGGCAGGGCGCGAAGCACCGGGGAGCTGTTTTTT. This gives the protein CASSLGRARSTGELFF. Combining the CDR3 with reference TRBV5-1 and TRBJ2-2 gives the whole variable domain KAGVTQTPRYLIKTRGQQVTLSCSPISGHRSVSWYQQTPGQGLQFLFEYFSETQRNKGNFPGRFSGRQFSNSRSEMNVSTLELGDSALYLCASSLGRARSTGELFFGEGSRLTVL.

This sequence joins TRBV4-3 and TRBJ2-1; 11 positions match TRBD2. The CDR3 is 17 residues long. Germline CDR1 reads LGHNA; CDR2 reads YSLEER. The V segment lost 2 bases and the J segment 8 bases; nucleotides outside the gene matches: 11. The CDR3 protein is CASSQTTSGRSRDEQFF. The CDR3 DNA follows: TGCGCCAGCAGCCAAACAACTAGCGGGAGATCCAGGGATGAGCAGTTCTTC.

The chain links TRBV19 to TRBJ1-2, with D possibly being TRBD1 (5 bases). CDR1 is LNHDA, CDR2 SQIVND, per germline (reference sequence). This CDR3 comprises 13 residues. V lost 4 bases, J lost 8 bases, and 14 bases lay in between. This CDR3 is CASSTTDPGGYTF. The CDR3 region has the DNA TGTGCCAGTAGTACGACAGATCCGGGCGGCTACACCTTC.

This clone has a single count. The chain couples TRBV5-6 to TRBJ1-5; possibly TRBD1 for D (6 bases). The CDR3 has 12 amino acids. Germline CDR1 reads SGHDT; CDR2 reads YYEEEE. V shed 0 bases and J shed 10 bases, with 8 bases lying between them. In DNA, the CDR3 is TGTGCCAGCAGCTTGGCTGGGGGCCCCCAGCATTTT. Translating it yields CASSLAGGPQHF. Drawing the rest from reference TRBV5-6 and TRBJ1-5, the complete variable domain is DAGVTQSPTHLIKTRGQQVTLRCSPKSGHDTVSWYQQALGQGPQFIFQYYEEEERQRGNFPDRFSGHQFPNYSSELNVNALLLGDSALYLCASSLAGGPQHFGDGTRLSIL.

This chain links TRBV11-3 with TRBJ2-7, with 8 bases matching TRBD1. Unmatched junction bases numbered 5, after V lost 2 bases and J lost 5 bases. CDR3 length equals 14 residues. The V gene's germline CDR1 is SGHNT and CDR2 YENEEA. The CDR3, as DNA: TGTGCCAGCAGCTTACGGACAGGGATCGACGAGCAGTACTTC. It is translated as CASSLRTGIDEQYF.

As concerns this clone: At one end, the junction sequence differs from germline, possibly due to a read error. The chain is built from TRBV7-9 and TRBJ2-2, with D possibly being TRBD2 (6 bases). This CDR3 has 17 amino acids. CDR1 is SEHNR and CDR2 is FQNEAQ in the germline V gene (reference sequence). Here the CDR3 reads CSSSLSTGRGVAGELFF. CDR3 DNA sequence: TGTTCCAGCAGCTTATCGACCGGGCGGGGCGTGGCCGGGGAGCTGTTTTTT.

The V call is TRBV7-2, the J call TRBJ1-5; no clear D gene. CDR3 size: 13 residues. Germline CDR1 is SGHTA and CDR2 is FQGNSA. V lost 1 base and J 4 bases, leaving 5 bases between the germline ends. In DNA form, the CDR3 reads TGTGCCAGCAGCTTAGACGGTAATCAGCCCCAGCATTTT. Amino acids: CASSLDGNQPQHF.